This TCR beta chain derives from a study of blood T cell repertoires in COVID-19. Background on the study: Collection of acute and convalescent COVID-19 samples took place in the United States, Italy and Spain. PBMCs, B-cell-depleted T cells, or T cells provided the cDNA or gDNA that made up the material.

In the authors' methods: Reference gene primer amplification gave nucleated cell count estimates. The table came from immunoSEQ multiplex PCR; TCRdb's copy has only in-frame clones and leaves some out. The V and J calls and clone size are taken from that table; D and trimming were inferred from the DNA. The data hold approximately 110,000 clones, with around 89% observed a single time. This sequence originates from a woman aged 80 or over with acute or convalescent COVID-19. Sequenced material: peripheral blood.

The CDR3 spells CASSLTGGKGETQYF. CDR3 coding DNA: TGCGCCAGCAGCCTGACAGGGGGCAAGGGGGAGACCCAGTACTTC. The chain employs TRBV5-1 and TRBJ2-5; 10 bases map to TRBD1. Germline V CDR1 and CDR2: SGHRS, YFSETQ. This CDR3 has 15 amino acids. J gave up 5 bases and V 4 bases, and 8 bases lay outside the gene matches.